Following are 22 T cell receptor beta chains from one sample sequenced in a study of identical twins. TCRdb re-called the 5' RACE reads through MiXCR, storing one row per CDR3 protein. Altogether 350,000 to 400,000 distinct CDR3 sequences are present, roughly 9% being singletons, with the ten largest covering approximately 8.9%. Sequencing was done on a sample of naive T cells sorted from blood. The origin of the receptors is a woman between 45 and 60 years old in good health.

This rearrangement joins TRBV7-9 to TRBJ2-5, with TRBD1 matching 7 bases. The CDR3 is made up of 15 amino acids. The germline CDR1 and CDR2 sequences are SEHNR and FQNEAQ (reference sequence). Unmatched junction bases numbered 9, after V lost 6 bases and J lost 2 bases. This chain's CDR3 is CASSTAGTVQETQYF. Written as DNA, the CDR3 is TGTGCCAGCAGTACCGCCGGGACAGTTCAAGAGACCCAGTACTTC. Supplemented by reference TRBV7-9 and TRBJ2-5, the full variable domain reads DTGVSQNPRHKITKRGQNVTFRCDPISEHNRLYWYRQTLGQGPEFLTYFQNEAQLEKSRLLSDRFSAERPKGSFSTLEIQRTEQGDSAMYLCASSTAGTVQETQYFGPGTRLLVL.

V gene TRBV27 combines with J gene TRBJ2-1; 9 bases fit TRBD2. CDR1 is MNHEY and CDR2 is SMNVEV in the germline V gene (reference sequence). This CDR3 has 18 residues. J lost 6 bases, V lost 2 bases, and 14 bases had no gene match. Here the CDR3 DNA reads TGTGCCAGCAGTTTAGAACCCCCTTTAGCGGGAGAGCGCAATGAGCAGTTCTTC. Its protein product is CASSLEPPLAGERNEQFF.

CDR3 protein: CASSLEASGKNNEQFF. CDR3 in DNA: TGTGCCAGCAGCTTAGAGGCTAGCGGTAAGAACAATGAGCAGTTCTTC. The chain joins TRBV11-2 to TRBJ2-1; 7 nucleotides match TRBD2. In germline, CDR1 is SGHAT, CDR2 FQNNGV. V shed 0 bases and J 5 bases; nucleotides not matched to a gene: 7. There are 16 residues in the CDR3.

This clonotype was observed many times. J is TRBJ2-7 and V is TRBV7-9; D not certain. The CDR3 totals 13 residues. Looked up from germline, CDR1 is SEHNR and CDR2 is FQNEAQ (reference sequence). The V end was cut by 1 base, the J end by 7 bases, with 11 bases between. This chain's CDR3 is CASSLGMAWEQYV. The CDR3 nucleotides are TGTGCCAGCAGCTTAGGAATGGCGTGGGAGCAGTACGTC.

There are many counts of this clonotype. V and J are TRBV12-3 or TRBV12-4 and TRBJ2-2; 7 bases agree with TRBD2. J lost 2 bases, V lost 1 base, and 4 bases had no gene match. The CDR3 is made up of 16 amino acids. In DNA, the CDR3 is TGTGCCAGCAGTTTAGGGGGAGGGGTAAACACCGGGGAGCTGTTTTTT. This codes for CASSLGGGVNTGELFF.

This clonotype came up many times. V gene TRBV24-1 combines with J gene TRBJ2-3; 9 bases match TRBD2. Trimming at V came to 2 bases and at J to 3 bases, leaving 11 bases not matched to a gene. CDR3 length: 18 amino acids. Germline V lookup: CDR1 KGHDR, CDR2 SFDVKD. The CDR3 region is CATSDSRTSVRGTDTQYF. Written as DNA, the CDR3 is TGTGCCACCAGTGATTCAAGGACTAGCGTTAGAGGGACAGATACGCAGTATTTT.

There are many counts of this clonotype. The genes are TRBV12-3 or TRBV12-4 and TRBJ2-7; D ambiguous. The CDR3 loop spans 17 amino acids. V was shortened by 2 bases and J by 2 bases, with 19 bases between the two germline ends. CDR3 amino acids: CASSLRLGLSMPYEQYF. DNA for the CDR3: TGTGCCAGCAGTTTAAGACTTGGGCTAAGCATGCCCTACGAGCAGTACTTC.

This clonotype was counted ten times or more. The rearrangement uses TRBV5-1 and TRBJ2-2; D is unclear. Looked up from germline, CDR1 is SGHRS and CDR2 is YFSETQ. The CDR3 runs 16 residues. Trimming cost V 0 bases and J 1 base, with 10 bases left between them. The CDR3 spells CASSLGVLVNTGELFF. CDR3 in DNA: TGCGCCAGCAGCTTGGGGGTTCTAGTGAACACCGGGGAGCTGTTTTTT.

Many counts were recorded for this clonotype. V gene TRBV29-1 combines with J gene TRBJ2-3, with D possibly matching TRBD2 (6 bases). V was trimmed by 6 bases and J by 4 bases, leaving 14 bases between them. The germline gives CDR1 SQVTM, CDR2 ANQGSEA. This CDR3 comprises 13 residues. The CDR3 region is CSVHGRLADTQYF. In DNA, the CDR3 is TGCAGCGTCCATGGAAGACTAGCAGATACGCAGTATTTT.

This clonotype has just a few counts. The chain recombines TRBV20-1 with TRBJ1-6; D is undetermined. The V end was cut by 1 base, the J end by 10 bases, with 11 bases between. The CDR3 runs to 13 residues. The germline V gene has CDR1 DFQATT and CDR2 SNEGSKA (reference sequence). In nucleotides, the CDR3 is TGCAGTGCTAGAGGGGTCGGGGAATCACCCCTCCACTTT. This gives the protein CSARGVGESPLHF.

Ten or more counts support this clonotype. The rearrangement uses TRBV2 and TRBJ1-5; 9 bases fit TRBD1. V trimming: 3 bases; J trimming: 6 bases; junction bases outside the gene matches: 12. Germline V gene lookup returns CDR1 SNHLY and CDR2 FYNNEI. This CDR3 region has 17 residues. The CDR3 nucleotides read TGTGCCAGCAGTGATCCTCCGGGACAGGGAGTAGCTCAGCCCCAGCATTTT. Amino acid sequence: CASSDPPGQGVAQPQHF.

The J gene is TRBJ2-3, the V gene TRBV4-2; no clear D. The V gene's germline CDR1 is LGHNA and CDR2 YNFKEQ. There are 17 residues in the CDR3. Trimming took off 1 base at V and 1 base at J, with 15 bases between the two ends. CDR3 region: CASSQAPSSFRTDTQYF. DNA of the CDR3: TGTGCCAGCAGCCAAGCCCCCTCCTCCTTTCGCACAGATACGCAGTATTTT.

Note on this clonotype: Because it lacks the conserved phenylalanine or tryptophan at the end, this CDR3 is likely a read error. The DNA is omitted, as the CDR3 cannot be located on it reliably, and the CDR3 follows TCRdb's listing. The V call is TRBV6-5, the J call TRBJ2-4; the table's D call, TRBD1, was not checked against the DNA. The CDR3 length equals 13 residues, ends included. CDR1 and CDR2 from the germline V gene are MNHEY and SVGAGI. CDR3 protein: CASRQKSPSGAPV.

The rearrangement links TRBV7-9 to TRBJ2-7; D is ambiguous. CDR3 length equals 13 residues. Trimming shortened V by 0 bases and J by 7 bases, and 10 bases separated the two germline ends. The V gene's germline CDR1 is SEHNR and CDR2 FQNEAQ (reference sequence). CDR3 nucleotide sequence: TGTGCCAGCAGCTTAGCGCATCAATTAGAGCAGTACGTC. This codes for CASSLAHQLEQYV.

There are a few counts of this clonotype. The V call is TRBV3-1, the J call TRBJ2-3; D might be TRBD1 or TRBD2, each matching 5 bases. The CDR3 spans 18 residues. Germline V gene data show CDR1 as LGHDT and CDR2 as YNNKEL (reference sequence). V lost 1 base, J lost 0 bases, and 17 bases lay in between. Written as DNA, the CDR3 is TGTGCCAGCAGCCAAGTCGTTAGACGGGACGAAAGCACAGATACGCAGTATTTT. This codes for CASSQVVRRDESTDTQYF.

By share, this clonotype counts as medium-sized. This chain uses TRBV2 with TRBJ2-3; TRBD2 might be the D (5 bases). From germline, CDR1 is SNHLY and CDR2 FYNNEI. Trimming left V 7 bases short and J 0 bases short, with 8 bases between. The CDR3 is 13 amino acids. The CDR3 DNA sequence: TGTGCCAGCATCAGCGGAAGCACAGATACGCAGTATTTT. Amino acids: CASISGSTDTQYF.

The DNA of the CDR3 is TGTGCCAGCAGCCATGCGGGAATTGAGGAGACCCAGTACTTC. Protein product: CASSHAGIEETQYF. The chain couples TRBV6-5 to TRBJ2-5; TRBD2 might be the D (6 bases). Trimming shortened V by 6 bases and J by 5 bases, and 16 bases separated the two germline ends. Germline CDR1 and CDR2: MNHEY and SVGAGI. The CDR3 runs to 14 residues.

To note about this clonotype: One base away lies a much larger clone, so this may be a sequencing read error. The gene calls are TRBV20-1 and TRBJ1-4; D gene uncertain. The CDR3 has 12 amino acids. Looked up from germline, CDR1 is DFQATT and CDR2 is SNEGSKA (reference sequence). CDR3 sequence: CSAALVGEKPFF. In DNA form, the CDR3 reads TGCAGTGCTGCCCTAGTCGGGGAAAAACCGTTTTTT.

The chain combines TRBV4-1 with TRBJ2-1; D unclear. CDR1 is MGHRA, CDR2 YSYEKL, per germline. The CDR3 is 15 residues long. Trimming removed 2 bases at V and 4 bases at J, with 12 bases between. CDR3 sequence: CASSQTLTLYNEQFF. CDR3 sequence (DNA): TGCGCCAGCAGCCAAACCCTTACCTTGTACAATGAGCAGTTCTTC.

This clonotype was observed at least ten times. The chain recombines TRBV7-9 with TRBJ1-1, with 7 bases that match TRBD1. The CDR3 sequence is 17 residues long. Germline CDR1 SEHNR, CDR2 FQNEAQ (reference sequence). Trimming cost V 2 bases and J 3 bases; bases outside gene matches: 12. The CDR3 here is CASSLKEGGQQDTEAFF. The CDR3, as DNA: TGTGCCAGCAGCTTAAAGGAGGGGGGACAGCAGGACACTGAAGCTTTCTTT.

This chain joins TRBV20-1 and TRBJ2-1; 9 positions agree with TRBD2. This CDR3 region has 13 residues. Germline assignment: CDR1 DFQATT and CDR2 SNEGSKA (reference sequence). The J segment lost 8 bases and the V segment lost 3 bases, leaving 5 bases of the junction unmatched. The CDR3 spells CSARRGRVDEQFF. DNA for the CDR3: TGCAGTGCTAGGCGCGGGAGGGTGGATGAGCAGTTCTTC.

This clonotype occurred a few times. The chain is built from TRBV25-1 and TRBJ2-3, with a tentative D call TRBD2 (5 bases). The V gene's germline CDR1 is MGHDK and CDR2 SYGVNS. The CDR3 has 17 amino acids. Trimming stripped 2 bases from V and 7 bases from J, with 22 bases between. This CDR3 reads CASSERGVGRGTNTQYF. As DNA, the CDR3 is TGTGCCAGCAGTGAACGGGGAGTAGGTCGGGGAACAAATACGCAGTATTTT.